This T cell receptor beta chain was identified in a study of Tregs in tolerant kidney transplant recipients. The CDR3 contains 14 residues. Germline V gene lookup returns CDR1 SGHTA and CDR2 FQGNSA. V was clipped by 1 base and J by 3 bases; unmatched bases: 3. The protocol was immunoSEQ multiplex PCR, while the TCRdb copy is restricted to in-frame clones and leaves out a portion. In the table there are about 15,000 clones, roughly 50% of which are singletons. About this clone itself: Its antigen remains unknown.

FACS sorting followed a 6-day coculture of CFSE-labeled recipient PBMCs with irradiated graft donor PBMCs. Notes on the study in general: Findings come from small patient numbers and require larger validation.

V and J are TRBV7-2 and TRBJ2-7; 7 bases fit TRBD2. Material: CD4+ T cells from blood cultured with allogeneic cells, obtained before the transplant. The clonotype originates from a human patient who received a combined kidney and bone marrow transplant. DNA of the CDR3: TGTGCCAGCAGCTTAGGGAGGGACTACTACGAGCAGTACTTC. Translation: CASSLGRDYYEQYF. Variable domain in full (rest from reference TRBV7-2 and TRBJ2-7): GAGVSQSPSNKVTEKGKDVELRCDPISGHTALYWYRQSLGQGLEFLIYFQGNSAPDKSGLPSDRFSAERTGGSVSTLTIQRTQQEDSAVYLCASSLGRDYYEQYFGPGTRLTVT.